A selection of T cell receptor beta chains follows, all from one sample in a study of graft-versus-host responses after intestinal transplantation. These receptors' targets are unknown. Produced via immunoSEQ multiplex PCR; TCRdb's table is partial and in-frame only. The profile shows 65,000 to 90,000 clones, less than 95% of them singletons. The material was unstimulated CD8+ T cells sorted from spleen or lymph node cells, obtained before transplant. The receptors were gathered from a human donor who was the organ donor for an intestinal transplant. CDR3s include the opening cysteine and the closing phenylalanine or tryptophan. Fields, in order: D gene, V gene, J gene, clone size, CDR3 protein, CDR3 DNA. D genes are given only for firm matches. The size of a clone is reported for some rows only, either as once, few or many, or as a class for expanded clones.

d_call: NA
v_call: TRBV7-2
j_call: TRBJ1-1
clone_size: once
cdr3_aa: CASSLVKVATEAFF
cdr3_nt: TGTGCCAGCAGCTTAGTTAAGGTAGCGACTGAAGCTTTCTTT

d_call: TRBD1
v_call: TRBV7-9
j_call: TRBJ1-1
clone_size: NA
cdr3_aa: CASSLPGQDTEAFF
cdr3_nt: TGTGCCAGCAGCTTACCGGGACAGGACACTGAAGCTTTCTTT

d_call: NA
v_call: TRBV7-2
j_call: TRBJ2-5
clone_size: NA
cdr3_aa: CASSPHYAGSYQETQYF
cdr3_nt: TGTGCCAGCAGCCCCCATTATGCGGGGTCGTACCAAGAGACCCAGTACTTC

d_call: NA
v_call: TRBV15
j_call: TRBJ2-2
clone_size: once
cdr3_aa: CATSSPPGELFF
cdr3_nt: TGTGCCACCAGCAGTCCTCCCGGGGAGCTGTTTTTT

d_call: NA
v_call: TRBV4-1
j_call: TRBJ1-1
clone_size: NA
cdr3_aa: CASSQGPGLVTEAFF
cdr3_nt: TGCGCCAGCAGCCAAGGCCCTGGCCTGGTCACTGAAGCTTTCTTT

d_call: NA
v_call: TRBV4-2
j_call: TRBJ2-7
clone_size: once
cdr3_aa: CASSQERGNSYEQYF
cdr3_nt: TGTGCCAGCAGCCAAGAACGGGGTAATAGCTACGAGCAGTACTTC

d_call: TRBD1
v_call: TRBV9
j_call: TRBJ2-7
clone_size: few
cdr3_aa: CASSSGTGFSRAREQYF
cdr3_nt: TGTGCCAGCAGCTCCGGGACAGGGTTCTCGAGGGCGCGCGAGCAGTACTTC

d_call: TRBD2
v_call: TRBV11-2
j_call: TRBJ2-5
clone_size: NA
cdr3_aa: CASSFYATSGGAEETQYF
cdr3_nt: TGTGCCAGCAGCTTTTACGCGACTAGCGGGGGGGCCGAAGAGACCCAGTACTTC

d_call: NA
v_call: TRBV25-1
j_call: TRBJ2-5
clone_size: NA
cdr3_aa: CASSLAVQETQYF
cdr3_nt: TGTGCCAGCAGTCTGGCGGTACAAGAGACCCAGTACTTC

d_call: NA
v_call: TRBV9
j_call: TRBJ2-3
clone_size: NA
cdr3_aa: CASSVDPGDSTDTQYF
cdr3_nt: TGTGCCAGCAGCGTAGACCCAGGGGACAGCACAGATACGCAGTATTTT

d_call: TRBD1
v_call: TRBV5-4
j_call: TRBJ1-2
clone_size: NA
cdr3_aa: CASSLETGDYGYTF
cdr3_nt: TGTGCCAGCAGCTTAGAGACAGGGGACTATGGCTACACCTTC

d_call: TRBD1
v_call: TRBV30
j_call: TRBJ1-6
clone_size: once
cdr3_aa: CAWNSGTGWSPLHF
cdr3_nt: TGTGCCTGGAACTCCGGGACAGGGTGGTCACCCCTCCACTTT

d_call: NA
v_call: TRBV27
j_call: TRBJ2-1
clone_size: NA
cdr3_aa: CASSFASYNEQFF
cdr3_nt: TGTGCCAGCAGTTTCGCGTCCTACAATGAGCAGTTCTTC

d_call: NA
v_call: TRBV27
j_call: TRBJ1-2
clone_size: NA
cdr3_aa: CASSSRVGYGYTF
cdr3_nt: TGTGCCAGCAGTTCCAGGGTAGGCTATGGCTACACCTTC

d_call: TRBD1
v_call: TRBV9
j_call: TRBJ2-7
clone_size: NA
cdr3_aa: CASSVGTGDEQYF
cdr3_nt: TGTGCCAGCAGCGTAGGAACAGGGGACGAGCAGTACTTC

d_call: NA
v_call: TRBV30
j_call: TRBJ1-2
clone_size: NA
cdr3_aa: CAWRDNSYGYTF
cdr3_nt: TGTGCCTGGCGGGACAATTCCTATGGCTACACCTTC

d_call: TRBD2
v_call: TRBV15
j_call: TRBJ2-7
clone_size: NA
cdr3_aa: CATSRDRGGFYEQYF
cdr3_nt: TGTGCCACCAGCAGAGATCGGGGGGGCTTCTACGAGCAGTACTTC

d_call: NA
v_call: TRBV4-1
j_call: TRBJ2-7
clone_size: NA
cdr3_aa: CASSQVTRVGSYEQYF
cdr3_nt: TGCGCCAGCAGCCAAGTCACCAGGGTCGGCTCCTACGAGCAGTACTTC

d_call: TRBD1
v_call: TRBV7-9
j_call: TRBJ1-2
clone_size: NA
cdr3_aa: CASSLGGTGADGYTF
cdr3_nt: TGTGCCAGCAGCTTAGGTGGTACAGGGGCGGATGGCTACACCTTC

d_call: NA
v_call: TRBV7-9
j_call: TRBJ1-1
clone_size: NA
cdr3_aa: CASSLPGWYTEAFF
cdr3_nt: TGTGCCAGCAGCTTACCCGGGTGGTACACTGAAGCTTTCTTT

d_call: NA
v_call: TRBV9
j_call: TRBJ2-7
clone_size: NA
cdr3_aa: CASSVAGRSYEQYF
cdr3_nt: TGTGCCAGCAGCGTAGCAGGCAGGTCCTACGAGCAGTACTTC

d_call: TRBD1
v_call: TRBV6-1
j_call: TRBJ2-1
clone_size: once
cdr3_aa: CASSLGQGFYNEQFF
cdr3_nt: TGTGCCAGCAGTCTGGGACAGGGATTTTACAATGAGCAGTTCTTC

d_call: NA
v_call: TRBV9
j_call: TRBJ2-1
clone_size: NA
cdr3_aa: CASSPGLYNEQFF
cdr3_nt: TGTGCCAGCAGCCCCGGACTGTACAATGAGCAGTTCTTC

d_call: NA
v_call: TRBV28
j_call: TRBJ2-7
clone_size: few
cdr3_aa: CASSLGGSSYEQYF
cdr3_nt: TGTGCCAGCAGTTTAGGGGGGAGCTCCTACGAGCAGTACTTC

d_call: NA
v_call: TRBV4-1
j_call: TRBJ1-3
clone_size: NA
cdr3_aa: CASSQKGGENTIYF
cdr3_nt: TGCGCCAGCAGCCAGAAGGGAGGGGAAAACACCATATATTTT

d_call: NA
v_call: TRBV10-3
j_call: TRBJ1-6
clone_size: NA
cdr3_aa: CAISEGKGFSPLHF
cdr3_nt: TGTGCCATCAGTGAAGGGAAGGGGTTTTCACCCCTCCACTTT

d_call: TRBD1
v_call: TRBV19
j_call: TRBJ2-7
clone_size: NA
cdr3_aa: CASSPQGGPYEQYF
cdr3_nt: TGTGCCAGTAGTCCACAGGGGGGTCCCTACGAGCAGTACTTC

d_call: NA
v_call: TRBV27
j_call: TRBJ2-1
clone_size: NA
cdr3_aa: CASERTGGSSYNEQFF
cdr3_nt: TGTGCCAGCGAAAGGACCGGTGGGAGCTCCTACAATGAGCAGTTCTTC

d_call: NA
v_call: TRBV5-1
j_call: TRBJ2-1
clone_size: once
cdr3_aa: CASSLDRDYEQLF
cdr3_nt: TGCGCCAGCAGCTTGGACAGGGATTATGAGCAGCTCTTC

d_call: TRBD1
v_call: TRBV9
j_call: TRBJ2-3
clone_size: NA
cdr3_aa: CASSPRTGESADTQYF
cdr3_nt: TGTGCCAGCAGCCCCCGGACAGGGGAAAGCGCAGATACGCAGTATTTT

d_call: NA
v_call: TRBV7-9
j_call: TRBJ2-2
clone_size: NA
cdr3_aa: CASRSPTDNTGELFF
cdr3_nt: TGTGCCAGCAGGTCGCCGACAGATAACACCGGGGAGCTGTTTTTT

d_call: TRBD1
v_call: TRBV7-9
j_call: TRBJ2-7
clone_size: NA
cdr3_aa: CASSFPGRQGFDEQYF
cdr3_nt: TGTGCCAGCAGCTTTCCGGGAAGACAGGGGTTTGACGAGCAGTACTTC

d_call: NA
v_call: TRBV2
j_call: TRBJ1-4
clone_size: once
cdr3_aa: CASSDGFGGWSPNEKLFF
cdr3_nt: TGTGCCAGCAGTGACGGCTTCGGGGGGTGGAGCCCGAATGAAAAACTGTTTTTT

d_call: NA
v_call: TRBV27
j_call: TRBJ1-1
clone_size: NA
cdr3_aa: CASSSTYNTEAFF
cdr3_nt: TGTGCCAGCAGTTCCACTTACAACACTGAAGCTTTCTTT

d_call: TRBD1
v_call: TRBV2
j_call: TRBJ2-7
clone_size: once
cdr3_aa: CASSEGTGGEQYF
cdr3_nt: TGTGCCAGCAGTGAAGGGACAGGGGGCGAGCAGTACTTC

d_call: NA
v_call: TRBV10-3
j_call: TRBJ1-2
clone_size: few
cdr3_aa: CAISESTGRDGYTF
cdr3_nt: TGTGCCATCAGTGAGTCAACAGGGCGGGATGGCTACACCTTC

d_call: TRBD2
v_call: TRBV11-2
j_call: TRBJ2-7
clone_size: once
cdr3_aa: CASSPLTGGAYEQYF
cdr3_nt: TGTGCCAGCAGCCCATTGACGGGGGGAGCCTACGAGCAGTACTTC

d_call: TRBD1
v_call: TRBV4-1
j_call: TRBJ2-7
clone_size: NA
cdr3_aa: CASSNPTGGVDEQYF
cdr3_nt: TGCGCCAGCAGCAACCCGACAGGGGGGGTAGACGAGCAGTACTTC

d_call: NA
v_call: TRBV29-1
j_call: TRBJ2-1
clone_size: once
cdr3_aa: CSVPGQNYNEQFF
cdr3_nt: TGCAGCGTGCCGGGACAAAACTACAATGAGCAGTTCTTC

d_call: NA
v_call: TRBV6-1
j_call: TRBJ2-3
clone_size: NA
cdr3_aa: CASSGWTRDTQYF
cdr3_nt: TGTGCCAGCAGTGGCTGGACTCGGGATACGCAGTATTTT

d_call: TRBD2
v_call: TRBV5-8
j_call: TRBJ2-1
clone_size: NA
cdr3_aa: CASSSERGGLLGSSYNEQFF
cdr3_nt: TGTGCCAGCAGCTCCGAGCGGGGGGGCCTCCTCGGGAGCTCCTACAATGAGCAGTTCTTC

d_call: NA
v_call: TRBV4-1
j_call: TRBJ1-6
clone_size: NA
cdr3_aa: CASSQVNRDSPLHF
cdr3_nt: TGCGCCAGCAGCCAAGTCAACAGGGATTCACCCCTCCACTTT

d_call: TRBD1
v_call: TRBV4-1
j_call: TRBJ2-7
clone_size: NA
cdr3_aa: CASSAGQGYEQYF
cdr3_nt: TGCGCCAGCAGCGCTGGACAGGGCTACGAGCAGTACTTC

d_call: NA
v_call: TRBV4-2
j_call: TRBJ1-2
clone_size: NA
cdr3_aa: CASSQGREVYGYTF
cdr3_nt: TGTGCCAGCAGCCAGGGAAGGGAGGTCTATGGCTACACCTTC

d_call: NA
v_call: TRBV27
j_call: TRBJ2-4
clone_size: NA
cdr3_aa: CASSLSQSKGAKNIQYF
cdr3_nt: TGTGCCAGCAGTTTATCCCAATCGAAGGGAGCGAAAAACATTCAGTACTTC

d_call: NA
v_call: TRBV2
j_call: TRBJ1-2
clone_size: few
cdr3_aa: CASSEALGQLLYGYTF
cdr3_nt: TGTGCCAGCAGTGAAGCGTTAGGACAGCTCCTGTATGGCTACACCTTC

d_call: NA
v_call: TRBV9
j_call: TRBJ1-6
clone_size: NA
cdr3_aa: CASSVGGSSPLHF
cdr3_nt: TGTGCCAGCAGCGTGGGGGGTAGTTCACCCCTCCACTTT

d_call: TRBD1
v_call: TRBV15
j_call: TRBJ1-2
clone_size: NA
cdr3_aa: CATKNTWAGGFAYGYTF
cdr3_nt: TGTGCCACCAAAAATACCTGGGCAGGGGGTTTTGCCTATGGCTACACCTTC

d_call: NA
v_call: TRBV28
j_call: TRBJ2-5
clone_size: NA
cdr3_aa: CASSHLGRGPEQLVQETQYF
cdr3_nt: TGTGCCAGCAGCCACCTCGGACGGGGTCCGGAACAACTTGTCCAAGAGACCCAGTACTTC

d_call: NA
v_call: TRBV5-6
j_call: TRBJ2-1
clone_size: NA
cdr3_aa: CASLARNNEQFF
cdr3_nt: TGTGCCAGCTTGGCCAGGAACAATGAGCAGTTCTTC

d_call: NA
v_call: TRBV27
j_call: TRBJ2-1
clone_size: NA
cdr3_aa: CASSLETEGSSYNEQFF
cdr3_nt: TGTGCCAGCAGTTTAGAGACGGAGGGAAGCTCCTACAATGAGCAGTTCTTC

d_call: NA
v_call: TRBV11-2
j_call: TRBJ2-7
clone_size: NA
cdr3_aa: CASSLFARWAYEQYF
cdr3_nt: TGTGCCAGCAGCTTATTTGCCAGGTGGGCCTACGAGCAGTACTTC

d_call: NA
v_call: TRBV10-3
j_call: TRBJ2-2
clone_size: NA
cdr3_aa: CAISGPSLNTGELFF
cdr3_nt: TGTGCCATCAGTGGGCCTAGCCTGAACACCGGGGAGCTGTTTTTT

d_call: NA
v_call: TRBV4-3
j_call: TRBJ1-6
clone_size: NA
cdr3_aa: CASSQEREARFTLHF
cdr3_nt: TGCGCCAGCAGCCAAGAGAGGGAGGCTCGATTCACCCTCCACTTT

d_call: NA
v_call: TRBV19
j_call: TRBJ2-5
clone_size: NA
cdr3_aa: CASIPSGWGETQYF
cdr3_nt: TGTGCCAGTATTCCGAGTGGGTGGGGCGAGACCCAGTACTTC